This is a list of T cell receptor beta chains from one sample in a study of cytomegalovirus exposure and HLA in healthy donors. Clones were read by immunoSEQ multiplex PCR, and TCRdb kept only the in-frame ones, dropping some. This sample's table reports approximately 110,000 clones. Sequencing was carried out using PBMCs. These receptors all stem from a man aged 35 to 55 in good health and CMV-seronegative. CDR3s leave out the opening cysteine and the closing phenylalanine or tryptophan.

j_call v_call cdr3_length cdr3_aa
TRBJ2-7 TRBV28 13 ASSSPGTGSGEQY
TRBJ1-5 TRBV6-1 14 ASSEPSTGGFQPQH
TRBJ2-2 TRBV2 13 ASSRNRGNTGELF
TRBJ2-6 TRBV25-1 14 ASTPGKMAGANVLT
TRBJ2-3 TRBV13 15 ASSSLTPGQGQNTQY
TRBJ1-1 TRBV7-6 12 ASSLLTDNTEAF
TRBJ2-1 TRBV29-1 11 SVFRTGGNEQF
TRBJ2-1 TRBV4-2 14 ASSQDTSGTYNEQF
TRBJ1-5 TRBV6-1 12 ASSVEGGDQPQH
TRBJ2-3 TRBV5-1 13 ASSLGGSNTDTQY
TRBJ2-7 TRBV6-5 12 ASSYVSRADEQY
TRBJ1-2 TRBV6-5 11 ASSAGTPRGYT
TRBJ2-1 TRBV11-3 14 ASSLPGLAGYNEQF
TRBJ1-3 TRBV7-9 13 ASRPSLGGGNTIY
TRBJ2-3 TRBV28 17 ASSPGGWGRVGMTDTQY
TRBJ2-5 TRBV11-3 14 ASSLDQGGSRETQY
TRBJ2-1 TRBV30 12 AWTGLAGGNEQF
TRBJ1-1 TRBV7-2 13 ASSFWDNANTEAF
TRBJ1-2 TRBV7-2 13 ASSLETGEGQDYT
TRBJ2-7 TRBV5-5 10 ASLQEGYEQY
TRBJ2-3 TRBV5-6 15 ASSSLLLVRGTDTQY
TRBJ2-7 TRBV19 13 ASSTRGGALYEQY
TRBJ2-3 TRBV6-1 13 ASRRRGGDTDTQY
TRBJ2-7 TRBV7-2 13 ASSFRSGSFYEQY
TRBJ1-5 TRBV18 13 ASSLAGGPNQPQH
TRBJ1-5 TRBV19 10 ASSILSGGKH
TRBJ2-1 TRBV5-1 13 ASSLREALYNEQF
TRBJ2-7 TRBV7-9 13 ASSFETSGSYEQY